Sequencing of this T cell receptor (beta chain) was carried out in a study of T cell responses to AZD1222 COVID-19 vaccine. Study-level findings and limits: Reportedly, close to half of spike-specific TCRs are directed against unmutated variant regions.

Produced via immunoSEQ multiplex PCR; TCRdb's table is partial and in-frame only. The sample has tens of thousands of clones, roughly nine tenths seen once. To note about this clone: Antigen unknown.

This material consisted of peripheral blood, taken 28 days after the second AZD1222 dose. The TCR was taken from an adult who received the AZD1222 COVID-19 vaccine.

For the CDR3, the DNA is TGCGCCAGCAGCCAAGAAAGCATGTCTGGAAACACCATATATTTT. It specifies CASSQESMSGNTIYF. This sequence joins TRBV4-3 and TRBJ1-3; D uncertain. Germline CDR1 and CDR2: LGHNA and YSLEER. This CDR3 is built from 15 residues. V was cut by 0 bases and J by 1 base, with 7 bases left in between.